A selection of T cell receptor beta chains follows, all from one sample in a study of blood T cell repertoires in COVID-19. The table came from immunoSEQ multiplex PCR; TCRdb's copy has only in-frame clones and leaves some out. This table has over 65,000 clones, roughly nine tenths appearing once. The sequencing sample was made of peripheral blood. The receptors derive from a human donor in a cohort sampled during active COVID-19. CDR3s include the opening cysteine and the closing phenylalanine or tryptophan. D genes are given only for firm matches. Clone size is not always given. Where it is, it says once, few, many or a class for expanded clones.

17,.,TRBD1,TRBJ2-6,TRBV7-3,TGTGCCAGCAGCCTACCCCGGGACAGCCCTGGGGCCAACGTCCTGACTTTC,CASSLPRDSPGANVLTF
17,.,TRBD2,TRBJ2-2,TRBV4-1,TGCGCCAGCAGCCAAGAAATGGGGCTAGCGGACACCGGGGAGCTGTTTTTT,CASSQEMGLADTGELFF
15,.,TRBD1,TRBJ2-7,TRBV5-5,TGTGCCAGCAGCTTGGGGACAGGGTTTGTCTCCGAGCAGTACTTC,CASSLGTGFVSEQYF
14,.,TRBD1,TRBJ1-4,TRBV10-3,TGTGCCATCAGACCGGGACAGGGGAATGAAAAACTGTTTTTT,CAIRPGQGNEKLFF
14,.,.,TRBJ2-2,TRBV4-2,TGTGCCAGCAGCCAAGATAGTTACACCGGGGAGCTGTTTTTT,CASSQDSYTGELFF
14,.,TRBD1,TRBJ1-1,TRBV9,TGTGCCAGCAGCGGCGACAGGGGGTTTGGTGAAGCTTTCTTT,CASSGDRGFGEAFF
15,.,TRBD1,TRBJ2-5,TRBV24-1,TGTGCCACCAGTGATGCCTGGACAGGGAGAGAGACCCAGTACTTC,CATSDAWTGRETQYF
17,once,.,TRBJ2-3,TRBV4-1,TGCGCCAGCAGCCAAGAGGGGCCCAGGGCAAGCACAGATACGCAGTATTTT,CASSQEGPRASTDTQYF
16,.,.,TRBJ1-3,TRBV1,TGCACCAGCAGCCGGGGCCGCTTGTCCTCTGGAAACACCATATATTTT,CTSSRGRLSSGNTIYF
12,.,.,TRBJ2-7,TRBV30,TGTGCCTGGGCGGCTAACAGGGACGAGCAGTACTTC,CAWAANRDEQYF
17,.,TRBD2,TRBJ2-2,TRBV7-2,TGTGCCAGCAGCCACTCTCGGGGGGGGCGGGCCACCGGGGAGCTGTTTTTT,CASSHSRGGRATGELFF
17,few,.,TRBJ2-2,TRBV4-1,TGCGCCAGCAGCCCAGATGGCCCAGCGGAGTACACCGGGGAGCTGTTTTTT,CASSPDGPAEYTGELFF
17,.,.,TRBJ2-2,TRBV7-2,TGTGCCAGCAGCGGCATACAGGGAGTGGGGAACACCGGGGAGCTGTTTTTT,CASSGIQGVGNTGELFF